These 10 T cell receptor beta chains came from one sample sequenced in a study of neurological immune-mediated disorders. TCRdb reprocessed the 5' RACE reads via MiXCR and lists one record per CDR3 protein. The sample shows about 120,000 distinct CDR3 sequences, around 3% of them seen only once. Sequencing used PBMCs. These receptors were taken from a woman under 40 with multiple sclerosis.

This clonotype has ten or more counts. V gene TRBV10-3 combines with J gene TRBJ1-1; D perhaps matches TRBD1 (5 bases). This CDR3 is 12 amino acids long. Trimming took off 8 bases at V and 1 base at J, with 8 bases between the two ends. Germline CDR1 and CDR2: ENHRY and SYGVKD. The CDR3: CAIGGGNTEAFF. In DNA form, the CDR3 reads TGTGCCATCGGGGGGGGGAACACTGAAGCTTTCTTT.

Many counts were recorded for this clonotype. The chain combines TRBV7-2 with TRBJ2-1; D may be TRBD2 (6 bases). V was pared by 5 bases and J by 5 bases, with 13 bases between. The CDR3 extends over 14 amino acids. Per germline, CDR1 SGHTA and CDR2 FQGNSA. Written as DNA, the CDR3 is TGTGCCAGCAGCCTAAGTCGCGGGAACAATGAGCAGTTCTTC. It encodes CASSLSRGNNEQFF.

For this clonotype: This clone may be a read error of a much larger clone one base away. The rearrangement uses TRBV29-1 and TRBJ2-1; 9 bases are a match to TRBD1. The CDR3 extends over 14 amino acids. Germline CDR1 and CDR2: SQVTM and ANQGSEA. The J segment lost 7 bases and the V segment lost 6 bases, leaving 10 bases of the junction unmatched. As DNA, the CDR3 is TGCAGCGTCCACGGACAGGGGCTCGGAAATGAGCAGTTCTTC. Residues: CSVHGQGLGNEQFF.

Points on this clonotype: A read error may be the cause here, since a much bigger clone is one base away. The chain recombines TRBV7-6 with TRBJ2-7; 8 bases are a match to TRBD1. CDR3 size: 16 residues. Per the germline V gene, CDR1 is SGHVS and CDR2 is FNYEAQ. V lost 2 bases to trimming and J lost 0 bases; unmatched junction nucleotides: 6. The CDR3 loop reads CASSLPRQGISYEQYF. Here the CDR3 DNA reads TGTGCCAGCAGCTTACCTCGACAGGGGATCTCCTACGAGCAGTACTTC. Based on the CDR3 plus reference TRBV7-6 and TRBJ2-7, the full variable domain is GAGVSQSPRYKVTKRGQDVALRCDPISGHVSLYWYRQALGQGPEFLTYFNYEAQQDKSGLPNDRFSAERPEGSISTLTIQRTEQRDSAMYRCASSLPRQGISYEQYFGPGTRLTVT.

In this sample, this clonotype turned up many times. This chain joins TRBV4-1 and TRBJ2-7; maybe TRBD2 (6 bases). Germline V gene lookup returns CDR1 MGHRA and CDR2 YSYEKL. This CDR3 is 14 amino acids long. Trimming took off 1 base at V and 0 bases at J, with 7 bases between the two ends. CDR3 nucleotides: TGCGCCAGCAGCCAAGGGGAGGTCTCCTACGAGCAGTACTTC. Its translation is CASSQGEVSYEQYF.

This clonotype has ten or more counts. The chain couples TRBV7-2 to TRBJ2-2; 7 nucleotides align to TRBD1. The V gene end was trimmed by 5 bases and the J gene end by 7 bases; junction bases not matched to a gene: 7. CDR3 length: 14 amino acids. Germline V gene data show CDR1 as SGHTA and CDR2 as FQGNSA. The CDR3 DNA reads TGTGCCAGCAGCCCCGACAGGGCAGTCGGGGAGCTGTTTTTT. Amino acid sequence: CASSPDRAVGELFF.

This clonotype was picked up many times. V usage is TRBV11-2 and J usage is TRBJ1-2; D remains ambiguous. This CDR3 region has 13 residues. The germline V gene has CDR1 SGHAT and CDR2 FQNNGV. V was shortened by 5 bases and J by 0 bases, with 7 bases between the two germline ends. The CDR3 sequence: CASSPRTNYGYTF. Here the CDR3 DNA reads TGTGCCAGCAGCCCTCGGACTAACTATGGCTACACCTTC.

Ten or more counts support this clonotype. In DNA, the CDR3 is TGTGCCAGCAGCCCAGGAACCTCGGGCACTGAAGCTTTCTTT. It specifies CASSPGTSGTEAFF. The chain links TRBV7-2 to TRBJ1-1, with D hard to call. Germline V CDR1 and CDR2: SGHTA, FQGNSA. This CDR3 has 14 residues. The V gene lost 5 bases and the J gene lost 4 bases, with 14 bases spanning the gap.

This clonotype appeared many times. The rearrangement joins TRBV6-5 to TRBJ2-3; weak D call: TRBD2 (5 bases). Germline V CDR1 and CDR2: MNHEY, SVGAGI. The V gene lost 6 bases and the J gene lost 2 bases, with 12 bases spanning the gap. The CDR3 runs to 14 residues. The CDR3 is CASRVAGPTDTQYF. CDR3 nucleotides: TGTGCCAGCAGAGTGGCGGGTCCCACAGATACGCAGTATTTT.

In this sample, this clonotype turned up many times. V gene TRBV12-3 or TRBV12-4 combines with J gene TRBJ1-1, with D maybe TRBD1 (6 bases). CDR3 size: 15 residues. The V end lost 1 base, the J end lost 2 bases, and 11 bases lay between the germline ends. The CDR3, as DNA: TGTGCCAGCAGTTTAGGGGGGGCGGTAAACACTGAAGCTTTCTTT. Translating gives CASSLGGAVNTEAFF.